What follows are 18 T cell receptor beta chains derived from one specimen sequenced in a study of blood T cell repertoires in COVID-19. Clones were read by immunoSEQ multiplex PCR, and TCRdb kept only the in-frame ones, dropping some. The data contain a few hundred thousand clones, less than 90% of them singletons. Sequencing was carried out using PBMCs or T cells enriched from blood (not recorded which). The receptor source for this set is a woman aged 55-75 years who had recovered from COVID-19.

The CDR3 region is CASSGRDRDIYNEQFF. The CDR3 DNA reads TGTGCCAGCAGCGGGAGAGACAGGGACATTTACAATGAGCAGTTCTTC. The chain recombines TRBV9 with TRBJ2-1, with TRBD1 matching over 7 bases. V lost 3 bases and J lost 4; bases outside the gene matches: 10. The CDR3 loop spans 16 amino acids. Germline lookup yields CDR1 SGDLS and CDR2 YYNGEE.

The genes are TRBV3-1 (or the pseudogene TRBV3-2) and TRBJ2-3; 9 nucleotides align to TRBD2. The germline V gene encodes CDR1 LGHDT and CDR2 YNNKEL (reference sequence). V dropped 4 bases and J dropped 1; count of bases not matched to a gene: 12. This CDR3 spans 18 amino acids. The CDR3 DNA follows: TGTGCCAGCAGCCGGCGGCAGTGGGCTAGCGGGGGCACAGATACGCAGTATTTT. It codes for CASSRRQWASGGTDTQYF.

The V call is TRBV5-1, the J call TRBJ1-6; D possibly corresponds to TRBD1 (5 bases). Germline CDR1 is SGHRS and CDR2 is YFSETQ. Trimming removed 4 bases from V and 6 bases from J, with 20 bases in between. The CDR3 consists of 17 residues. In DNA form, the CDR3 reads TGCGCCAGCAGCCGACAAGGGGCAGGAGAGTTTAATTCACCCCTCCACTTT. It is translated as CASSRQGAGEFNSPLHF.

The chain links TRBV7-9 to TRBJ1-4; 8 bases are shared with TRBD1. V gave up 5 bases and J gave up 5 bases; unmatched junction bases: 4. Germline lookup yields CDR1 SEHNR and CDR2 FQNEAQ (reference sequence). The CDR3 consists of 14 residues. For the CDR3, the DNA is TGTGCCAGCAGCGCACAGGGGGTGAATGAAAAACTGTTTTTT. As protein: CASSAQGVNEKLFF.

On this clone itself: This sample also contains other DNA sequences that code for the same CDR3. The rearrangement links TRBV2 to TRBJ1-1; D not certain. Trimming cost V 6 bases and J 0 bases, with 8 bases left between them. CDR3 size: 13 residues. Germline lookup yields CDR1 SNHLY and CDR2 FYNNEI. Written as DNA, the CDR3 is TGTGCCAGCAGGGACTCCATGAACACTGAAGCTTTCTTT. Protein product: CASRDSMNTEAFF.

The chain joins TRBV2 to TRBJ1-2; 8 nucleotides agree with TRBD1. The germline V gene has CDR1 SNHLY and CDR2 FYNNEI. CDR3 length equals 13 residues. The DNA of the CDR3 is TGTGCTAACCGTTGGACAGGGCCATATGGCTACACCTTC. Its translation: CANRWTGPYGYTF.

The chain joins TRBV11-2 to TRBJ1-1; maybe TRBD1 (5 bases). Trimming removed 5 bases at V and 2 bases at J, with 18 bases between. CDR1 is SGHAT and CDR2 is FQNNGV in the germline V gene. This CDR3 is built from 16 residues. The CDR3: CASSPNRAQGNTEAFF. The DNA of the CDR3 is TGTGCCAGCAGCCCTAATAGGGCTCAGGGAAACACTGAAGCTTTCTTT. Variable domain in full (rest from reference TRBV11-2 and TRBJ1-1): EAGVAQSPRYKIIEKRQSVAFWCNPISGHATLYWYQQILGQGPKLLIQFQNNGVVDDSQLPKDRFSAERLKGVDSTLKIQPAKLEDSAVYLCASSPNRAQGNTEAFFGQGTRLTVV.

This chain links TRBV29-1 with TRBJ1-1; D perhaps matches TRBD1 (6 bases). CDR3 length: 11 residues. Germline V CDR1 and CDR2: SQVTM, ANQGSEA. V was pared by 5 bases and J by 6 bases, with 10 bases between. CDR3 bases: TGCAGCGTTTCTCGACAGGCTGAAGCTTTCTTT. It codes for CSVSRQAEAFF.

The sample holds a few counts of this clone. The chain uses TRBV6-2 or TRBV6-3 and TRBJ1-1; D not resolved. The V gene's germline CDR1 is MNHEY and CDR2 SVGEGT. This CDR3 has 12 amino acids. V was clipped by 4 bases and J by 3 bases, with 6 bases between them. CDR3 sequence: CASSSPDTEAFF. The DNA of the CDR3 is TGTGCCAGCAGTTCCCCGGACACTGAAGCTTTCTTT.

CDR3 coding DNA: TGTGCCAGCAGTTTGGACGGGGGAGGCACAGATACGCAGTATTTT. It codes for CASSLDGGGTDTQYF. This sequence joins TRBV28 and TRBJ2-3; D might be TRBD2 (6 bases). Deletions cut 3 bases from V and 1 base from J, with 11 bases between. The CDR3 length is 15 residues. Germline CDR1 is MDHEN and CDR2 is SYDVKM.

This chain connects TRBV4-2 to TRBJ1-3; no reliable D call. Germline lookup yields CDR1 LGHNA and CDR2 YNFKEQ. Trimming cost V 0 bases and J 8 bases, with 14 bases left between them. The CDR3 totals 15 residues. The CDR3 region has the DNA TGTGCCAGCAGCCAAGAGACGGCTCCGGGGTACACCATATATTTT. Residues: CASSQETAPGYTIYF.

The chain is built from TRBV23-1 and TRBJ1-5, with 8 bases lining up with TRBD1. TRBV23-1 is an ORF, with its function uncertain. The CDR3 has 20 residues. J gave up 0 bases and V 2 bases, and 15 bases lay outside the gene matches. CDR3 in DNA: TGCGCCAGCAGTCAAACACCCACAGGGGGTCGCTCTTTTAGCAATCAGCCCCAGCATTTT. This translates into CASSQTPTGGRSFSNQPQHF.

V and J are TRBV21-1 and TRBJ2-6; the D call of TRBD1 is as the table states it, not checked on the DNA. TRBV21-1 is termed a pseudogene. The CDR3 has 17 amino acids. CDR3 sequence reads: CASSSRLRGPGANVLTF. Here the CDR3 DNA reads TGTGCCAGCAGCAGTCGGTTGAGGGGGCCTGGGGCCAACGTCCTGACTTTC.

V is TRBV2 and J is TRBJ1-4; 10 positions agree with TRBD1. The V gene end was trimmed by 2 bases and the J gene end by 7 bases; junction bases not matched to a gene: 4. The CDR3 runs to 15 residues. Per germline, CDR1 SNHLY and CDR2 FYNNEI. As DNA, the CDR3 is TGTGCCAGCAGTGAATCGGGACAGGGGATTGAAAAACTGTTTTTT. Amino acid sequence: CASSESGQGIEKLFF.

CDR3 amino acids: CASSSQGDNDYEQYF. CDR3 nucleotides: TGTGCCAGCAGCTCACAGGGGGATAATGACTACGAGCAGTACTTC. V and J are TRBV7-6 and TRBJ2-7, with TRBD1 matching 8 bases. The CDR3 loop spans 15 amino acids. Trimming at V came to 4 bases and at J to 3 bases, leaving 8 bases not matched to a gene. Germline CDR1 reads SGHVS; CDR2 reads FNYEAQ.

This rearrangement joins TRBV11-2 to TRBJ1-2; TRBD1 aligns across 8 bases. CDR1 and CDR2 from the germline V gene are SGHAT and FQNNGV. The V and J ends lost 4 bases and 2 bases, in that order; junction bases with no gene match: 6. The CDR3 loop spans 15 amino acids. The CDR3 reads CASSSGGQENYGYTF. Here the CDR3 DNA reads TGTGCCAGCAGCTCCGGGGGACAGGAAAACTATGGCTACACCTTC.

This chain connects TRBV18 to TRBJ1-2; a weak D match, TRBD1 (6 bases). V dropped 1 base and J dropped 2 bases, with 14 bases sitting between them. The CDR3 sequence is 16 residues long. Germline V gene data show CDR1 as KGHSH and CDR2 as LQKENI. The CDR3 bases are TGTGCCAGCTCACCACTAACCGGGACAAAAAACTATGGCTACACCTTC. Translating gives CASSPLTGTKNYGYTF.

This clone was seen only once. The genes are TRBV24-1 and TRBJ2-7; tentatively, D is TRBD2 (6 bases). Germline values: CDR1 KGHDR, CDR2 SFDVKD. The CDR3 covers 13 residues. The ends were cut back, 9 bases at V and 0 bases at J, with 11 bases in the middle. The chain's CDR3 is CATGTQSSYEQYV. In nucleotides, the CDR3 is TGTGCCACCGGGACTCAGAGCTCCTACGAGCAGTACGTC.